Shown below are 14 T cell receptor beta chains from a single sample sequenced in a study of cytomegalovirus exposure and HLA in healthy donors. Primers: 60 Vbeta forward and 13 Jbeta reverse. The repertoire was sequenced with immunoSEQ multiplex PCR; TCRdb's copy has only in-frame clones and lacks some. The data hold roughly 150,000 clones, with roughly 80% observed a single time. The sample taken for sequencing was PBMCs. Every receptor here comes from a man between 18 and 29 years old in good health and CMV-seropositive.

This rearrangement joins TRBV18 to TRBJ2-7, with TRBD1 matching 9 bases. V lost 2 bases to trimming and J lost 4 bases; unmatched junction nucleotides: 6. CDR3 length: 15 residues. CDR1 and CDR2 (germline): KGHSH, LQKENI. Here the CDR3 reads CASSPSPGQGYEQYF. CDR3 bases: TGTGCCAGCTCACCATCCCCGGGACAGGGTTACGAGCAGTACTTC.

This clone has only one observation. The CDR3 coding sequence is TGTGCCAGCAGCCTTACTAGCGGGATCTACAATGAGCAGTTCTTC. This translates into CASSLTSGIYNEQFF. The chain couples TRBV27 to TRBJ2-1; 10 bases map to TRBD2. CDR3 length equals 15 residues. The V and J ends lost 6 bases and 3 bases, in that order; junction bases with no gene match: 5. The germline gives CDR1 MNHEY, CDR2 SMNVEV (reference sequence).

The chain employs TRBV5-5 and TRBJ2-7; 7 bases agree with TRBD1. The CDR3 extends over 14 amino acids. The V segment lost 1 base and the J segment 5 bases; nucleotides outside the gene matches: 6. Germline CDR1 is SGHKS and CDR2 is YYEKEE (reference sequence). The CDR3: CASSLRQGGHEQYF. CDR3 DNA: TGTGCCAGCAGCTTGAGACAGGGTGGGCACGAGCAGTACTTC.

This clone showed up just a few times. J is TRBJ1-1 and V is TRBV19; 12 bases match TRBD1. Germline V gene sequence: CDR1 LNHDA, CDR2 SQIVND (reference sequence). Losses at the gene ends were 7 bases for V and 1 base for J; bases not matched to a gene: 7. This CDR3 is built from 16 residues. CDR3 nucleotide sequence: TGTGCCAGTACCGGGACAGGGGGCCGAACGAACACTGAAGCTTTCTTT. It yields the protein CASTGTGGRTNTEAFF.

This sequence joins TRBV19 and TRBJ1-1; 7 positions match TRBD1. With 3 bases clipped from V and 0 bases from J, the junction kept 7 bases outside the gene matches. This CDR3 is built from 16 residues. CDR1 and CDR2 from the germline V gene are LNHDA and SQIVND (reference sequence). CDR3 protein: CASSIRGGRMNTEAFF. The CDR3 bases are TGTGCCAGTAGTATCAGAGGGGGCCGCATGAACACTGAAGCTTTCTTT. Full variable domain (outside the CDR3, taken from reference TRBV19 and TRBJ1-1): DGGITQSPKYLFRKEGQNVTLSCEQNLNHDAMYWYRQDPGQGLRLIYYSQIVNDFQKGDIAEGYSVSREKKESFPLTVTSAQKNPTAFYLCASSIRGGRMNTEAFFGQGTRLTVV.

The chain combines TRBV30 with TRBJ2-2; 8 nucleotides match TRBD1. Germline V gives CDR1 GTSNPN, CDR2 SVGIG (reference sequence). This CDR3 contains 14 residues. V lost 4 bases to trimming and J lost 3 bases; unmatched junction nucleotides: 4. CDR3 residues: CAWTDRVHTGELFF. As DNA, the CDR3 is TGTGCCTGGACGGACAGGGTGCACACCGGGGAGCTGTTTTTT.

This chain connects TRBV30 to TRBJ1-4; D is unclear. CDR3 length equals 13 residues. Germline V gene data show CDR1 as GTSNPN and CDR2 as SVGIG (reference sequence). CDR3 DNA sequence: TGTGCAACGAGGAAAATGTCAAAGGAAAAACTGTTTTTT. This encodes CATRKMSKEKLFF.

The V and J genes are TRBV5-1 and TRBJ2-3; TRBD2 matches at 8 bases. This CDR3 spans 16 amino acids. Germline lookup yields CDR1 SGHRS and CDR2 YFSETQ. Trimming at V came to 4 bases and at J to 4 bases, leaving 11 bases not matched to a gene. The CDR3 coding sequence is TGCGCCAGCAGCCCCCTTAGCGGGATTAAGCCAGATACGCAGTATTTT. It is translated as CASSPLSGIKPDTQYF. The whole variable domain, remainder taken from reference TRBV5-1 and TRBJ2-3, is KAGVTQTPRYLIKTRGQQVTLSCSPISGHRSVSWYQQTPGQGLQFLFEYFSETQRNKGNFPGRFSGRQFSNSRSEMNVSTLELGDSALYLCASSPLSGIKPDTQYFGPGTRLTVL.

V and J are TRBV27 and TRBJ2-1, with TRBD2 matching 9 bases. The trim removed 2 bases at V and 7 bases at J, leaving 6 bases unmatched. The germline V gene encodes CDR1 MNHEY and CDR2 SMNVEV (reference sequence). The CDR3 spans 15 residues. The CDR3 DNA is TGTGCCAGCAGTTTAGGGCTAGCGGGGCGAAATGAGCAGTTCTTC. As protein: CASSLGLAGRNEQFF.

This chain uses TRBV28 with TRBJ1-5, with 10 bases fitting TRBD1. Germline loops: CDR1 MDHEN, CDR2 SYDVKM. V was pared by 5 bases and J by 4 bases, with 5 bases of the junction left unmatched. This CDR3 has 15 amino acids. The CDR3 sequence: CASSPRTGGNQPQHF. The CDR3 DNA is TGTGCCAGCAGTCCCCGGACAGGGGGAAATCAGCCCCAGCATTTT.

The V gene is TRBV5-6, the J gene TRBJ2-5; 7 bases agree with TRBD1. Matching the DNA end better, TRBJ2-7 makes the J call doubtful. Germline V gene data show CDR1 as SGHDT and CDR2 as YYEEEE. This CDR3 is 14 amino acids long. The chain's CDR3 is CASSTRQGNYEQYF. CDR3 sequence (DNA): TGTGCCAGCAGCACAAGACAGGGCAACTACGAGCAGTACTTC.

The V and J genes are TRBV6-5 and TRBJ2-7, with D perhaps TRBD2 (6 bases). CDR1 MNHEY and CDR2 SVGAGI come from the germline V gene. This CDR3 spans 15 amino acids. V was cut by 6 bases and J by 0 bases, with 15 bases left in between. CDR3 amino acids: CASSPPLASSYEQYF. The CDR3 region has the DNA TGTGCCAGCAGCCCACCCCTAGCGTCCTCCTACGAGCAGTACTTC.

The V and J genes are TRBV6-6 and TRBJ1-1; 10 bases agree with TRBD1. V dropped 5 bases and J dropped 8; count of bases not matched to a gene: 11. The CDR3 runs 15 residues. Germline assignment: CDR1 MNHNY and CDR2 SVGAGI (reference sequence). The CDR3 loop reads CASSRQGAAGGEAFF. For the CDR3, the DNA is TGTGCCAGCAGTAGACAGGGGGCCGCCGGAGGGGAAGCTTTCTTT.

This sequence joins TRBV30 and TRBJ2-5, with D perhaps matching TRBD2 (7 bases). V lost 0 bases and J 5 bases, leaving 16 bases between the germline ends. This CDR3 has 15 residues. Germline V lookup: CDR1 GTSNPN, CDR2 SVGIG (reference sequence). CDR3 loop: CAWSVDLGGVETQYF. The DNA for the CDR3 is TGTGCCTGGAGTGTAGATCTAGGGGGGGTTGAGACCCAGTACTTC.